This TCR beta chain was captured by sequencing in a study of T cell responses to AZD1222 COVID-19 vaccine. TCRdb's copy holds only in-frame clones and misses some; the assay was immunoSEQ multiplex PCR. The sample yields 150,000 or so clones, over 75% seen once. Broader study findings: Spike-specific TCR breadth and depth rose after two AZD1222 doses.

Per germline, CDR1 SEHNR and CDR2 FQNEAQ (reference sequence). The CDR3 contains 14 residues. Trimming left V 5 bases short and J 4 bases short, with 15 bases between. For this clone: Its antigen remains unidentified.

The clonotype originates from an adult in good health. The rearrangement joins TRBV7-9 to TRBJ2-7; the D is unclear. The material was peripheral blood, obtained on day 0 of AZD1222 vaccination. Here the CDR3 reads CASSHRADPYEQYF. CDR3 nucleotide sequence: TGTGCCAGCAGCCATAGGGCAGACCCTTACGAGCAGTACTTC.